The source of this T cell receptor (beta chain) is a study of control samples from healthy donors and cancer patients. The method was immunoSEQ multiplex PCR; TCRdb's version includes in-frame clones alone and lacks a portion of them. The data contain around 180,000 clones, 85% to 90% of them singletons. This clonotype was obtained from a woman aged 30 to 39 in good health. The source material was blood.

CDR3 nucleotides: TGTGCCAGTAGTGAGGGGTATTATGGCTACACCTTC. Its protein is CASSEGYYGYTF. The genes are TRBV19 and TRBJ1-2; perhaps TRBD1 as D (5 bases). Trimming stripped 5 bases from V and 5 bases from J, with 9 bases between. The CDR3 covers 12 residues. The V gene's germline CDR1 is LNHDA and CDR2 SQIVND (reference sequence).